The clone carrying this TCR delta chain was seen a few times. TCRdb has a much larger clone's protein, which differs at residue 8 from the translation of this DNA, likely because of a read error; what is shown is the protein translated from the DNA. This entry is derived from a study of gamma-delta chains in newborns, infants, children. Study as a whole: Microbial exposure reportedly drives polyclonal innate γδ T cell expansion after birth.

TCRdb processed the reads again with the CATT caller. The sample includes around 7,500 delta-chain clones, around 10% of them seen just once. The CDR3 contains 16 residues. Germline lookup yields CDR1 TSWWSYY and CDR2 QGS. Trimming cost V 6 bases and J 3 bases; bases outside gene matches: 10. Material for sequencing was blood. The TCR sequence derives from a child who was a newborn, infant or young child, either healthy, febrile or measles-vaccinated (not recorded which). The J gene is TRDJ2, the V gene TRDV1, with TRDD3 matching 7 bases. The CDR3 region is CALGSWGVSMTAQLFF. The CDR3 coding sequence is TGTGCTCTTGGTTCCTGGGGGGTCTCGATGACAGCACAACTCTTCTTT.